Listed here are 8 T cell receptor beta chains from one sample, sequenced in a study of blood T cell repertoires in COVID-19. Method: immunoSEQ multiplex PCR; TCRdb's copy keeps in-frame clones and lacks some. The sample contains 250,000 to 300,000 clones, around 85% of which appear only once. Input material: peripheral blood. Source of these receptors: a man aged 50 or older with active or convalescent COVID-19.

This clone has a single count. The gene calls are TRBV5-1 and TRBJ2-5; D may be TRBD1 (6 bases). CDR1 is SGHRS and CDR2 is YFSETQ in the germline V gene. V lost 4 bases to trimming and J lost 2 bases, with 12 bases between them. The CDR3 is 14 amino acids. The CDR3 protein is CASSPRTVQETQYF. DNA of the CDR3: TGCGCCAGCAGCCCCAGGACAGTTCAAGAGACCCAGTACTTC.

This clone was seen only a few times. The chain employs TRBV2 and TRBJ2-1; maybe TRBD2 (6 bases). The CDR3 runs to 15 residues. The germline gives CDR1 SNHLY, CDR2 FYNNEI. Trimming took 6 bases from V and 8 from J, leaving 20 bases between them. The CDR3 sequence is CASSSGPPGDYEQFF. DNA for the CDR3: TGTGCCAGCAGCAGCGGGCCCCCTGGGGATTATGAGCAGTTCTTC.

V and J are TRBV5-6 and TRBJ1-1; 7 nucleotides line up with TRBD1. V lost 0 bases and J lost 11; bases outside the gene matches: 10. Looked up from germline, CDR1 is SGHDT and CDR2 is YYEEEE. The CDR3 length is 14 residues. The CDR3 DNA follows: TGTGCCAGCAGCTTGGGGACAGGCGCGGGCCGGGCTTTCTTT. It specifies CASSLGTGAGRAFF.

The rearrangement uses TRBV2 and TRBJ2-7, with a tentative D call TRBD2 (6 bases). V lost 10 bases, J lost 0 bases, and 13 bases lay in between. CDR3 length equals 13 residues. CDR1 SNHLY and CDR2 FYNNEI come from the germline V gene. The CDR3 loop reads CATAGRHSYEQYF. The CDR3 coding sequence is TGTGCCACCGCGGGACGGCACTCCTACGAGCAGTACTTC.

CDR3 nucleotides: TGCGCCAGCAGTCGGGGTAATACGGATACGCAGTATTTT. Residues: CASSRGNTDTQYF. The chain is built from TRBV4-1 and TRBJ2-3, with D possibly matching TRBD2 (5 bases). Looked up from germline, CDR1 is MGHRA and CDR2 is YSYEKL. Trimming shortened V by 6 bases and J by 6 bases, and 13 bases separated the two germline ends. The CDR3 length is 13 residues.

V gene TRBV9 combines with J gene TRBJ1-3; TRBD1 matches 7 bases. CDR1 is SGDLS, CDR2 YYNGEE, per germline. CDR3 length equals 19 residues. J lost 0 bases, V lost 3 bases, and 15 bases had no gene match. The CDR3 DNA reads as TGTGCCAGCAGCGCCCTCGCCCCCGGACAGGATCCCTCTGGAAACACCATATATTTT. Amino acid sequence: CASSALAPGQDPSGNTIYF.

The chain employs TRBV2 and TRBJ1-2; the match to TRBD1 covers 8 bases. The CDR3 covers 14 residues. In germline, CDR1 is SNHLY, CDR2 FYNNEI. V shed 11 bases and J 2 bases; nucleotides not matched to a gene: 10. For the CDR3, the DNA is TGTGCCTCCTCCCGGACAGGGCCGAACTATGGCTACACCTTC. The encoded protein is CASSRTGPNYGYTF.

The rearrangement joins TRBV7-3 to TRBJ2-1; 10 positions match TRBD2. Germline lookup yields CDR1 SGHTA and CDR2 FQGTGA. The CDR3 length is 17 residues. J lost 6 bases, V lost 5 bases, and 13 bases had no gene match. This CDR3 is CASSPKVLAGVSNEQFF. Written as DNA, the CDR3 is TGTGCCAGCAGCCCGAAGGTTCTAGCGGGAGTCTCCAATGAGCAGTTCTTC.